This TCR beta chain was recovered during a study of blood T cell repertoires in COVID-19. The V and J ends lost 0 bases and 4 bases respectively, with 8 bases between them. The CDR3 contains 14 residues. CDR1 and CDR2 from the germline V gene are SGHKS and YYEKEE (reference sequence). Enrollment of patients from Seattle took place during active infection, with longitudinal follow-up. In this sample, this clone turned up once. Original analysis: Quantification of nucleated cells was approximated via reference gene primer amplification. Clones were read by immunoSEQ multiplex PCR, and TCRdb kept only the in-frame ones, dropping some. That table is the source of V, J and clone size, and D and trimming were worked out from the DNA. The sample has approximately 200,000 clones; around 80% are singletons.

The chain links TRBV5-5 to TRBJ1-3; possibly TRBD1 for D (6 bases). Sequenced material: peripheral blood. The sequence was obtained from a woman aged 80 or over with COVID-19, enrolled during active disease. CDR3 in amino acids: CASSLAGVGNTIYF. The CDR3 DNA is TGTGCCAGCAGCTTGGCAGGGGTGGGAAACACCATATATTTT.